At least ten counts were recorded for the clone carrying this TCR beta chain. Its antigen is not identified. It was with a sample-barcoded 5' primer and a J-beta primer mix that a second PCR of roughly 6 to 11 cycles was run. All cDNA molecules were each tagged by a template-switch adaptor with 12 random nucleotides. TCRdb reprocessed the 5' RACE reads via MiXCR and lists one record per CDR3 protein. The sample holds 1.8 million or so distinct CDR3 sequences; around 42% are singletons and the top ten take under 25%. Every sample had a minimum of 6 million PBMCs isolated. The amount of total RNA extracted per sample was at least 5 micrograms. This record belongs to a study of blood T cells in healthy people across ages. General study findings and limits: While age rose, TCR beta diversity per million T cells dropped in a roughly linear way.

The CDR3 covers 14 residues. CDR1 is LNHNV and CDR2 is YYDKDF in the germline V gene (reference sequence). The V gene lost 5 bases and the J gene lost 1 base, with 12 bases spanning the gap. The chain combines TRBV15 with TRBJ2-7; D may correspond to TRBD1 or TRBD2 (5 bases each). This receptor was identified in a human donor in good health. Sequencing used blood. This CDR3 is CATSRRDGSYEQYF. The CDR3 nucleotides read TGTGCCACCAGCCGTAGGGACGGTTCCTACGAGCAGTACTTC.